This TCR beta chain was recorded in a study of early T cells in non-severe SARS-CoV-2 infection. Turning to the study itself: From unsorted whole blood, bulk RNA was sequenced, and the chains remained unpaired.

Individually, cDNA molecules had unique molecular identifiers attached to them. Using its own MiXCR run on the 5' RACE reads, TCRdb lists one record per CDR3 protein. This sample has 45,000 to 55,000 distinct CDR3 sequences, with 8.5% to 10% found just once. This clonotype was observed at least ten times. The CDR3 runs to 13 residues. CDR1 and CDR2 from the germline V gene are MNHNS and SASEGT. J lost 9 bases, V lost 7 bases, and 7 bases had no gene match. The sequencing input was whole blood. The J gene is TRBJ2-1, the V gene TRBV6-1; 9 bases line up with TRBD2. The receptor comes from an adult who was a healthcare worker with PCR-confirmed SARS-CoV-2 infection or an uninfected control (not recorded which). The CDR3 DNA reads as TGTGCCAGCACTAGGACTAGCGAGGGTGAGCAGTTCTTC. Amino acid sequence: CASTRTSEGEQFF.